This T cell receptor beta chain was sequenced during a study of Ad26.COV2.S vaccination and SARS-CoV-2 variants. The treatment was: 19 received Ad26.COV2.S at low or high dose, single or two shots; several received placebo; per-sample allocation not given. On day 63 after the first injection, vaccine and placebo recipients gave samples. TCRdb's copy holds only in-frame clones and misses some; the assay was immunoSEQ multiplex PCR. The table includes fewer than 500,000 clones, roughly 91% detected once. The germline V and J ends were trimmed by 5 bases and 8 bases, with 12 bases remaining between them. The CDR3 length is 13 residues. Per the germline V gene, CDR1 is SEHNR and CDR2 is FQNEAQ (reference sequence). General study points: Possibly, TCR breadth and depth analyses underestimated total T cell responses.

This clone was counted a single time. Its matching antigen is unknown. The chain links TRBV7-9 to TRBJ1-4; no definite D call. This material consisted of peripheral blood, taken in a trial of Ad26.COV2.S vaccine versus placebo. The TCR was taken from a person between 18 and 60 years old who received the Ad26.COV2.S COVID-19 vaccine or a placebo. The DNA for the CDR3 is TGTGCCAGCAGCCTGACAACGGGGGAAAAACTGTTTTTT. This gives the protein CASSLTTGEKLFF.